The 29 T cell receptor beta chains in this list originate from one sample, sequenced in a study of regulatory T cells in long-lasting Graves disease. Arm-PCR of CDR3 regions and iRepertoire HTBI primers were the basis on which TCR beta libraries were built. TCRdb called the multiplex PCR reads again in MiXCR, with one record for every CDR3 protein. The sample comprises fewer than 500,000 distinct CDR3 sequences, roughly 15% of which are singletons, and 9.5% to 15% rests with the top ten. Sample time point: newly diagnosed GD, antithyroid drugs for less than 3 months. Researchers made the TCR library from RNA that was extracted from PBMCs. The same specimen was also included in a second study, on T cells in Graves' hyperthyroidism and ophthalmopathy.

Source: peripheral blood mononuclear cells (PBMCs), taken at new diagnosis, from a patient treated with antithyroid drugs. Receptors originate from a man aged 35 to 55 with Graves disease.

This clonotype was seen many times. The CDR3: CASSVRPVDTQYF. DNA of the CDR3: TGTGCCAGCAGTGTCAGGCCCGTCGATACGCAGTATTTT. The rearrangement joins TRBV6-2 or TRBV6-3 to TRBJ2-3; D not resolved. Germline V gene sequence: CDR1 MNHEY, CDR2 SVGEGT. This CDR3 is built from 13 residues. Trimming left V 5 bases short and J 6 bases short, with 12 bases between.

This clonotype appeared many times. V usage is TRBV5-1 and J usage is TRBJ1-2; D possibly corresponds to TRBD1 (6 bases). V was clipped by 4 bases and J by 7 bases, with 17 bases between them. Germline-derived CDR1 and CDR2 are SGHRS and YFSETQ. This CDR3 has 14 residues. The CDR3 DNA is TGCGCCAGCAGCCCCGAAGGGGGTCGGAGTGGCTACACCTTC. Residues: CASSPEGGRSGYTF.

This clonotype was seen many times. V usage is TRBV7-8 and J usage is TRBJ2-1; TRBD2 matches 14 bases. With 5 bases clipped from V and 4 bases from J, the junction kept 4 bases outside the gene matches. The CDR3 is made up of 16 amino acids. Germline V gives CDR1 SGHVS, CDR2 FQNEAQ. The CDR3 sequence is CASSQTSGRVYNEQFF. CDR3 bases: TGTGCCAGCAGCCAGACTAGCGGGAGGGTATACAATGAGCAGTTCTTC.

The sample holds many counts of this clonotype. This sequence joins TRBV7-9 and TRBJ1-4; D call uncertain. The CDR3 extends over 13 amino acids. The V gene lost 8 bases and the J gene lost 8 bases, with 15 bases spanning the gap. Germline CDR1 and CDR2: SEHNR and FQNEAQ (reference sequence). The CDR3 here is CASGQAGGEKLFF. CDR3 in DNA: TGTGCCAGCGGGCAGGCCGGTGGGGAAAAACTGTTTTTT.

This clonotype was found many times. The rearrangement uses TRBV6-1 and TRBJ2-4; 8 bases align to TRBD1. The CDR3 runs to 16 residues. Per the germline V gene, CDR1 is MNHNS and CDR2 is SASEGT. The J segment lost 0 bases and the V segment lost 4 bases, leaving 5 bases of the junction unmatched. CDR3 bases: TGTGCCAGCAGTGGCTGGGACAGGCTAGCCAAAAACATTCAGTACTTC. Translation: CASSGWDRLAKNIQYF.

This clonotype was found many times. The chain couples TRBV28 to TRBJ1-2; D gene ambiguous. The CDR3 loop spans 15 amino acids. V gave up 5 bases and J gave up 5 bases, with 18 bases separating them. Germline-derived CDR1 and CDR2 are MDHEN and SYDVKM. CDR3 sequence: CASSPPQRGRYGYTF. The CDR3 DNA is TGTGCCAGCAGTCCCCCCCAAAGAGGGCGGTATGGCTACACCTTC.

This clonotype appeared a few times. The chain recombines TRBV5-1 with TRBJ2-5, with no clear D. Germline CDR1 reads SGHRS; CDR2 reads YFSETQ. The CDR3 consists of 11 residues. V was trimmed by 5 bases and J by 4 bases, leaving 6 bases between them. This CDR3 is CASRKLETQYF. The DNA of the CDR3 is TGCGCCAGCAGAAAATTAGAGACCCAGTACTTC.

This clonotype was recorded at least ten times. The rearrangement uses TRBV5-1 and TRBJ2-1; D might be TRBD2 (6 bases). The germline gives CDR1 SGHRS, CDR2 YFSETQ. This CDR3 contains 15 residues. V dropped 3 bases and J dropped 1 base, with 11 bases sitting between them. CDR3 in DNA: TGCGCCAGCAGCTCAGAGGGACTTTCCTACAATGAGCAGTTCTTC. Translation: CASSSEGLSYNEQFF.

This clonotype was seen a handful of times. V is TRBV6-1 and J is TRBJ1-1; D gene unclear. CDR3 length: 12 amino acids. CDR1 is MNHNS, CDR2 SASEGT, per germline. Trimming left V 4 bases short and J 7 bases short, with 10 bases between. CDR3 DNA sequence: TGTGCCAGCAGTGTAGGAAGTGTTGAAGCTTTCTTT. This translates into CASSVGSVEAFF.

This clonotype was detected only a few times. The chain employs TRBV12-3 or TRBV12-4 and TRBJ2-1; no firm D call. The V end lost 3 bases, the J end lost 15 bases, and 18 bases lay between the germline ends. This CDR3 has 13 residues. The CDR3 protein is CASSLKTRALGFF. CDR3 coding DNA: TGTGCCAGCAGTTTGAAGACCCGGGCTTTGGGGTTCTTC.

Ten or more counts support this clonotype. The chain uses TRBV2 and TRBJ1-1; D may be TRBD1 (6 bases). This CDR3 region has 12 residues. The V gene's germline CDR1 is SNHLY and CDR2 FYNNEI. Trimming pared 4 bases from V and 8 bases from J, leaving 11 bases between. CDR3 bases: TGTGCCAGCAGTGTAGGGGGTGGCGAAGCTTTCTTT. Residues: CASSVGGGEAFF.

This clonotype was observed at least ten times. This chain joins TRBV2 and TRBJ2-2, with a weak D call TRBD2 (7 bases). There are 14 residues in the CDR3. Germline assignment: CDR1 SNHLY and CDR2 FYNNEI. V dropped 1 base and J dropped 8 bases, with 11 bases sitting between them. CDR3 nucleotide sequence: TGTGCCAGCAGTGAAGGCGGGGGCCTTGGGGAGCTGTTTTTT. As protein: CASSEGGGLGELFF.

This clonotype was seen a single time. This may be a read error: a much more frequent sequence differs by one nucleotide. CDR3 DNA: TGCGCCAGCAGCTTGGTTCCGGCAGGGGTCTGGGAGACCCAGTACTTC. This codes for CASSLVPAGVWETQYF. The chain is built from TRBV5-1 and TRBJ2-5; possible D gene TRBD1, 6 bases. The V end lost 0 bases, the J end lost 5 bases, and 17 bases lay between the germline ends. Germline lookup yields CDR1 SGHRS and CDR2 YFSETQ. This CDR3 spans 16 amino acids.

In its sample, this clonotype was seen a few times. This chain links TRBV29-1 with TRBJ2-1, with D perhaps being TRBD1 or TRBD2 (5 bases each). Trimming removed 0 bases from V and 10 bases from J, with 16 bases in between. CDR3 length: 14 amino acids. From germline, CDR1 is SQVTM and CDR2 ANQGSEA. The CDR3 sequence: CSVEDMGDLNEQFF. The CDR3 DNA is TGCAGCGTTGAAGATATGGGGGACCTAAACGAGCAGTTCTTC.

Concerning this clonotype: This may be a read error: a much more frequent sequence differs by one nucleotide. The chain employs TRBV3-1 and TRBJ2-2, with D possibly being TRBD2 (5 bases). From germline, CDR1 is LGHDT and CDR2 YNNKEL (reference sequence). The CDR3 extends over 16 amino acids. V was clipped by 3 bases and J by 6 bases, with 17 bases between them. CDR3 sequence: CASSHVHVRDPGELFF. The CDR3 nucleotides are TGTGCCAGCAGCCACGTACACGTGAGGGATCCCGGGGAGCTGTTTTTT.

This clonotype has a handful of counts. This chain links TRBV4-1 with TRBJ2-1; D unresolved. This CDR3 is built from 17 residues. The V end lost 1 base, the J end lost 6 bases, and 19 bases lay between the germline ends. Germline CDR1 is MGHRA and CDR2 is YSYEKL. CDR3 sequence: CASSQGLAFGIGNEQFF. CDR3 nucleotides: TGCGCCAGCAGCCAAGGTCTGGCGTTTGGTATAGGCAATGAGCAGTTCTTC.

This clonotype has a handful of counts. The V gene is TRBV29-1, the J gene TRBJ2-2; 9 bases fit TRBD1. J was trimmed by 5 bases and V by 1 base; bases with no gene match: 8. Per germline, CDR1 SQVTM and CDR2 ANQGSEA. The CDR3 covers 16 residues. CDR3 residues: CSVEVGGTGQTGELFF. The CDR3 DNA reads TGCAGCGTTGAAGTCGGGGGGACAGGGCAAACCGGGGAGCTGTTTTTT.

This chain links TRBV20-1 with TRBJ1-2, with 7 nucleotides matching TRBD1. The CDR3 is 14 amino acids. Germline trimming cut 5 bases from V and 3 bases from J; bases unmatched to any gene: 9. Germline CDR1 reads DFQATT; CDR2 reads SNEGSKA (reference sequence). The DNA for the CDR3 is TGCAGTGCTTCCAGGGGGACGTTTGACTATGGCTACACCTTC. It specifies CSASRGTFDYGYTF.

This clonotype appeared many times. The chain joins TRBV7-2 to TRBJ2-7; the match to TRBD2 covers 10 bases. This CDR3 has 14 amino acids. Germline V lookup: CDR1 SGHTA, CDR2 FQGNSA. V lost 8 bases to trimming and J lost 1 base; unmatched junction nucleotides: 5. CDR3 in DNA: TGTGCCAGCTCCAGCGGGAGGGGGTCCTACGAGCAGTACTTC. Translating gives CASSSGRGSYEQYF.

This clonotype was detected many times. The chain employs TRBV20-1 and TRBJ2-1, with D hard to call. CDR3 length: 13 residues. V lost 4 bases, J lost 8 bases, and 15 bases lay in between. The germline V gene has CDR1 DFQATT and CDR2 SNEGSKA (reference sequence). The CDR3 bases are TGCAGTGCTACCCGCCGAGCCCGCGATGAGCAGTTCTTC. It specifies CSATRRARDEQFF.

Concerning this clonotype itself: A read error may explain this, as a much larger clone is one base away. The CDR3, as DNA: TGTGCCAGCAGTTCAACTAGCGGCTACTACGAGCAGTTCTTC. It translates to CASSSTSGYYEQFF. The J gene is TRBJ2-1, the V gene TRBV28; TRBD2 matches 8 bases. The germline gives CDR1 MDHEN, CDR2 SYDVKM. This CDR3 is 14 amino acids long. The V segment lost 4 bases and the J segment 10 bases; nucleotides outside the gene matches: 9. The full variable domain, completed using reference TRBV28 and TRBJ2-1, is DVKVTQSSRYLVKRTGEKVFLECVQDMDHENMFWYRQDPGLGLRLIYFSYDVKMKEKGDIPEGYSVSREKKERFSLILESASTNQTSMYLCASSSTSGYYEQFFGPGTRLTVL.

The sample holds a few counts of this clonotype. CDR3 amino acids: CASSQEASGVLGSQYF. CDR3 sequence (DNA): TGTGCCAGCAGCCAAGAGGCTAGCGGAGTGTTAGGTTCGCAGTATTTT. The V and J genes are TRBV14 and TRBJ2-3; 7 bases line up with TRBD2. Germline loops: CDR1 SGHDN, CDR2 FVKESK. The CDR3 runs to 16 residues. The trim removed 0 bases at V and 10 bases at J, leaving 13 bases unmatched.

At least ten counts were recorded for this clonotype. The chain is built from TRBV11-2 and TRBJ2-1, with no clear D. V was pared by 0 bases and J by 8 bases, with 8 bases between. The germline V gene encodes CDR1 SGHAT and CDR2 FQNNGV. The CDR3 contains 13 residues. The CDR3 protein is CASSLERGDEQFF. CDR3 DNA: TGTGCCAGCAGCTTAGAACGAGGCGATGAGCAGTTCTTC.

The rearrangement links TRBV7-3 to TRBJ2-1; D possibly corresponds to TRBD2 (7 bases). CDR3 length: 16 amino acids. The germline CDR1 and CDR2 sequences are SGHTA and FQGTGA. V lost 5 bases to trimming and J lost 6 bases, with 20 bases between them. The CDR3 reads CASSPSGGGRSNEQFF. The CDR3 DNA follows: TGTGCCAGCAGCCCCTCGGGGGGCGGGAGATCCAATGAGCAGTTCTTC.

Many counts were recorded for this clonotype. The V and J genes are TRBV6-1 and TRBJ2-7; TRBD1 matches at 8 bases. The CDR3 is 14 amino acids. Germline CDR1 MNHNS, CDR2 SASEGT. With 7 bases clipped from V and 2 bases from J, the junction kept 7 bases outside the gene matches. CDR3 DNA: TGTGCCAGCAAAAGGGACAGGAGGGCCTACGAGCAGTACTTC. Its protein is CASKRDRRAYEQYF.

This chain uses TRBV20-1 with TRBJ2-7; 13 nucleotides align to TRBD2. The CDR3 is 14 residues long. Germline lookup yields CDR1 DFQATT and CDR2 SNEGSKA (reference sequence). V gave up 5 bases and J gave up 0 bases; unmatched junction bases: 1. CDR3 amino acids: CSAGLAGVSYEQYF. The DNA of the CDR3 is TGCAGTGCTGGACTAGCGGGAGTCTCCTACGAGCAGTACTTC.

This clonotype was seen at least ten times. The chain uses TRBV12-3 or TRBV12-4 and TRBJ2-1, with 8 bases identical to TRBD1. With 4 bases clipped from V and 5 bases from J, the junction kept 7 bases outside the gene matches. CDR3 length: 15 residues. CDR3 sequence (DNA): TGTGCCAGCAGTTCCGGACAGGGAGTCCACAATGAGCAGTTCTTC. Encoded protein: CASSSGQGVHNEQFF.

The rearrangement links TRBV7-2 to TRBJ1-5; unclear D gene. This CDR3 has 18 amino acids. Trimming took off 4 bases at V and 0 bases at J, with 19 bases between the two ends. CDR1 SGHTA and CDR2 FQGNSA come from the germline V gene. Written as DNA, the CDR3 is TGTGCCAGCAGCTCAATACTTTGGGCCGATCATAGCAATCAGCCCCAGCATTTT. Translating it yields CASSSILWADHSNQPQHF.

This clonotype has only a few counts. The CDR3 coding sequence is TGCAGCGTTGAAGCGGGATCTAGCACAGATACGCAGTATTTT. Amino acid sequence: CSVEAGSSTDTQYF. The V gene is TRBV29-1, the J gene TRBJ2-3; TRBD2 is a possible D gene (5 bases). V dropped 1 base and J dropped 0 bases, with 8 bases sitting between them. This CDR3 comprises 14 residues. From germline, CDR1 is SQVTM and CDR2 ANQGSEA.